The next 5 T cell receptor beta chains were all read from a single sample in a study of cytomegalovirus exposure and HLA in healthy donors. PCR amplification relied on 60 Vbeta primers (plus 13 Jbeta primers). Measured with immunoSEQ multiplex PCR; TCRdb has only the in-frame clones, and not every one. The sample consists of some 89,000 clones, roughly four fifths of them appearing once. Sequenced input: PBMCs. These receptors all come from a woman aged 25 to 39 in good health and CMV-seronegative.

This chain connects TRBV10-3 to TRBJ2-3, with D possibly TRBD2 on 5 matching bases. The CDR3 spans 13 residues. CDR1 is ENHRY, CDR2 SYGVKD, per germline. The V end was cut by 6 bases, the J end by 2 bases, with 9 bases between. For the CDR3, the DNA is TGTGCCATCAGGAGCGGAGACACAGATACGCAGTATTTT. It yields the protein CAIRSGDTDTQYF.

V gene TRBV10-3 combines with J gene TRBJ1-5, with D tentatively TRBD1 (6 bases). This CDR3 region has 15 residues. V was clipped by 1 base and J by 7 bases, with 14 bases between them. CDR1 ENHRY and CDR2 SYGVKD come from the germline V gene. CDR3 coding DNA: TGTGCCATCAGTGAGTTACAGGGTCTCGGGCAGCCCCAGCATTTT. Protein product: CAISELQGLGQPQHF.

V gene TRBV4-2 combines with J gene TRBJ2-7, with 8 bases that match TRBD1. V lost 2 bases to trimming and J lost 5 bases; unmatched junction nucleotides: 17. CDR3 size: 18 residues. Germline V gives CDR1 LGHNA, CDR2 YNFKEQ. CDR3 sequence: CASSQRTGAGTGAHEQYF. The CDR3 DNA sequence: TGTGCCAGCAGCCAAAGGACCGGTGCGGGGACAGGCGCCCACGAGCAGTACTTC.

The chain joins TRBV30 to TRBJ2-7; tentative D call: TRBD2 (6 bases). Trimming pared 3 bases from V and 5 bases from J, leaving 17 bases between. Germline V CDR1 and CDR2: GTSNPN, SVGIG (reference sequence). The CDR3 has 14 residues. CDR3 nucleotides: TGTGCCTGGAGGCGCCGGGGAGGTTGGGACGAGCAGTACTTC. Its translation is CAWRRRGGWDEQYF.

The CDR3 DNA sequence: TGTGCCTGGAGTCCCGGACAGGGGCCCGGGGAGCTGTTTTTT. Protein: CAWSPGQGPGELFF. This chain connects TRBV30 to TRBJ2-2; TRBD1 agrees at 9 bases. The CDR3 is 14 residues long. V shed 2 bases and J 6 bases; nucleotides not matched to a gene: 4. Germline-derived CDR1 and CDR2 are GTSNPN and SVGIG (reference sequence).